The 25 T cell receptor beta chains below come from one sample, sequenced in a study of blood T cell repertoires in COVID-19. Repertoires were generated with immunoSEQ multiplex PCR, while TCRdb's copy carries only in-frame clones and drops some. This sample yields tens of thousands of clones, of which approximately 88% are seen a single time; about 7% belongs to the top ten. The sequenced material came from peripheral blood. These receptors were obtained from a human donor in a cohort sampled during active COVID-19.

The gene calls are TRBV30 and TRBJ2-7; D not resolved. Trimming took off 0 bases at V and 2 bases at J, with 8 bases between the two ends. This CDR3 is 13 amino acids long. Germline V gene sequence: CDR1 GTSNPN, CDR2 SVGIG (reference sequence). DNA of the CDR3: TGTGCCTGGAGTGTAAAAGCTACCTACGAGCAGTACTTC. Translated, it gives CAWSVKATYEQYF.

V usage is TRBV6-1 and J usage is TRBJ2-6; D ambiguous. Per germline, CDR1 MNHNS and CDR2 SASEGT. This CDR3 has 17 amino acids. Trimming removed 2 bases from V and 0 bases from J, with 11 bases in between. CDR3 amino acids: CASSEHYGNSGANVLTF. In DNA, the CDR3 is TGTGCCAGCAGTGAACACTACGGAAACTCTGGGGCCAACGTCCTGACTTTC.

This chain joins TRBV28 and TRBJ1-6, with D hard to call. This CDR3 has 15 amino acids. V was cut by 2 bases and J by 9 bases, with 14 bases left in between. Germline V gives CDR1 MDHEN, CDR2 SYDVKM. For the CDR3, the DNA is TGTGCCAGCAGTTTAAGGCGGCATGGGAGTTCACCCCTCCACTTT. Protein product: CASSLRRHGSSPLHF.

CDR3 coding DNA: TGTGCCAGCAGTGATGCGGCAGTAGACTATGGCTACACCTTC. The encoded protein is CASSDAAVDYGYTF. The J gene is TRBJ1-2, the V gene TRBV25-1; D remains unclear. Germline V gene data show CDR1 as MGHDK and CDR2 as SYGVNS. V lost 3 bases and J 3 bases, leaving 11 bases between the germline ends. The CDR3 totals 14 residues.

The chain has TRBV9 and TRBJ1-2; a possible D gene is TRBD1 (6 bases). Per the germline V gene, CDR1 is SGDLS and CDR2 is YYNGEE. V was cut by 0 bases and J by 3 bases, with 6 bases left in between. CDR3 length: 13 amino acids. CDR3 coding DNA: TGTGCCAGCAGCGTAGACAGGGACTATGGCTACACCTTC. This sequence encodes CASSVDRDYGYTF. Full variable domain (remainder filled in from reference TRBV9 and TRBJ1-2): DSGVTQTPKHLITATGQRVTLRCSPRSGDLSVYWYQQSLDQGLQFLIQYYNGEERAKGNILERFSAQQFPDLHSELNLSSLELGDSALYFCASSVDRDYGYTFGSGTRLTVV.

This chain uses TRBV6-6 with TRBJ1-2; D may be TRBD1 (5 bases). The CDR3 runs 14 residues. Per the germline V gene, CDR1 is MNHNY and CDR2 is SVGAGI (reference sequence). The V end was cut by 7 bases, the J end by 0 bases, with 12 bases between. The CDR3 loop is CASTPAGPNYGYTF. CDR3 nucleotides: TGTGCCAGCACCCCCGCGGGGCCTAACTATGGCTACACCTTC.

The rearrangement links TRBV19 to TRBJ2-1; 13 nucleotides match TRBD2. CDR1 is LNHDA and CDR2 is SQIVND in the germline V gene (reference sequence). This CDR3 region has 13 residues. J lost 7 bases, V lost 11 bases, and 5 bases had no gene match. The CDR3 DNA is TGTGCCTCCGGACTAGCGGGAGTTAATGAGCAGTTCTTC. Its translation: CASGLAGVNEQFF.

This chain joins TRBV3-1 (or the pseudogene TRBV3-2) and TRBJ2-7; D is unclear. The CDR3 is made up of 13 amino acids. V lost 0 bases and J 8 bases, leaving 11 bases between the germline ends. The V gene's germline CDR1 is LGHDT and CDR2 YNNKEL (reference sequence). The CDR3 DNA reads TGTGCCAGCAGCCAAGAAGTGAGCACCCAGCAGTACTTC. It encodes CASSQEVSTQQYF.

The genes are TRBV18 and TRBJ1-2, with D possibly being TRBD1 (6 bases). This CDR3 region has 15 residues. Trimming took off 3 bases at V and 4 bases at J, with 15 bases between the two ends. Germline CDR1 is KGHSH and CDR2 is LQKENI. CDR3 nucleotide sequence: TGTGCCAGCTCACCGGGGCAGGGGTCCCTCTATGGCTACACCTTC. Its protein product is CASSPGQGSLYGYTF.

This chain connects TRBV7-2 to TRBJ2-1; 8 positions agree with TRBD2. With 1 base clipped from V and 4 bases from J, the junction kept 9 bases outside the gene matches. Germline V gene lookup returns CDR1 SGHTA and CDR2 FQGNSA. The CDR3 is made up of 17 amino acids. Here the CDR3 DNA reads TGTGCCAGCAGCTTAGGGAGGGGAGCGGGGGTGTACAATGAGCAGTTCTTC. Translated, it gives CASSLGRGAGVYNEQFF.

The CDR3 loop reads CASSYRLGAALYEQYF. The CDR3 nucleotides are TGTGCCAGCAGTTACCGTCTTGGCGCAGCGCTCTACGAGCAGTACTTC. The chain links TRBV6-2 or TRBV6-3 to TRBJ2-7; D call uncertain. Germline V gene lookup returns CDR1 MNHEY and CDR2 SVGEGT. This CDR3 is 16 amino acids long. Trimming cost V 2 bases and J 3 bases, with 17 bases left between them.

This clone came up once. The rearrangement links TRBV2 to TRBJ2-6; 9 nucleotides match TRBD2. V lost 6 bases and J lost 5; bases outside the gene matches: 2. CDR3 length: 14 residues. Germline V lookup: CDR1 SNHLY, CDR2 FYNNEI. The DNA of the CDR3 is TGTGCCAGCAGCGGGACTAGCAGGGCCAACGTCCTGACTTTC. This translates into CASSGTSRANVLTF.

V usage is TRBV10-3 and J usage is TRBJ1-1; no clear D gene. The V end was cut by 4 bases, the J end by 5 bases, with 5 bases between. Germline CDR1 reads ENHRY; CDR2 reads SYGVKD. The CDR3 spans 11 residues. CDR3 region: CAISARTEAFF. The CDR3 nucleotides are TGTGCCATCAGTGCCAGAACTGAAGCTTTCTTT.

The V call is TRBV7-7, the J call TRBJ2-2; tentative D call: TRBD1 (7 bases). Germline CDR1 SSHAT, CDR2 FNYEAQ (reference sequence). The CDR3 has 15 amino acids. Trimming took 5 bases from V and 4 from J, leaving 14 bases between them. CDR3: CASSPVQGGTGELFF. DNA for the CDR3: TGTGCCAGCAGCCCCGTTCAGGGGGGCACCGGGGAGCTGTTTTTT.

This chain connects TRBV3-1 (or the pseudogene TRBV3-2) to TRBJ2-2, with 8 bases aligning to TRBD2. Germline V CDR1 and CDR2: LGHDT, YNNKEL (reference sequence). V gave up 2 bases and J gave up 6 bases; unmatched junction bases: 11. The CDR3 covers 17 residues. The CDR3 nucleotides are TGTGCCAGCAGCCAATCCGGGACTAGGGTTTCGTCCGGGGAGCTGTTTTTT. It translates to CASSQSGTRVSSGELFF.

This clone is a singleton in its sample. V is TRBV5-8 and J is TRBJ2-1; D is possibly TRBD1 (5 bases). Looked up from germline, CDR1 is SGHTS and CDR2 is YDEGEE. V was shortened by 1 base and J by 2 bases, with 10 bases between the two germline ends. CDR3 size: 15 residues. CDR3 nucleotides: TGTGCCAGCAGCTTGCGTGGGGCCACCTACAATGAGCAGTTCTTC. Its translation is CASSLRGATYNEQFF.

CDR3 sequence reads: CASSLRVNTEAFF. In nucleotides, the CDR3 is TGTGCCAGCAGCTTACGAGTGAACACTGAAGCTTTCTTT. This rearrangement joins TRBV3-1 (or the pseudogene TRBV3-2) to TRBJ1-1; unclear D gene. Germline CDR1 is LGHDT and CDR2 is YNNKEL (reference sequence). Trimming took 5 bases from V and 0 from J, leaving 7 bases between them. This CDR3 has 13 amino acids.

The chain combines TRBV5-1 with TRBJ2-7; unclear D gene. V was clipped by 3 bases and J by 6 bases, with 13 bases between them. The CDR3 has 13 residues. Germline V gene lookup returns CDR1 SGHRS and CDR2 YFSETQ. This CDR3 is CASSSNQALEQYF. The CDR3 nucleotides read TGCGCCAGCAGCTCGAACCAGGCTCTCGAGCAGTACTTC.

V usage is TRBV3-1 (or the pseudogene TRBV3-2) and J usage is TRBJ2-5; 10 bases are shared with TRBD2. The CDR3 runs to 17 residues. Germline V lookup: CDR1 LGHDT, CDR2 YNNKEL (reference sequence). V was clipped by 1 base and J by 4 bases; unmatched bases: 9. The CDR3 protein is CASSQASGGAGGETQYF. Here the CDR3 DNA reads TGTGCCAGCAGCCAAGCAAGCGGGGGGGCCGGAGGAGAGACCCAGTACTTC.

CDR3 coding DNA: TGTGCCACCAGCAGAGCAGTAGATACGCAGTATTTT. This gives the protein CATSRAVDTQYF. The V call is TRBV15, the J call TRBJ2-3; D remains ambiguous. The CDR3 is made up of 12 amino acids. From germline, CDR1 is LNHNV and CDR2 YYDKDF (reference sequence). Trimming shortened V by 1 base and J by 5 bases, and 4 bases separated the two germline ends.

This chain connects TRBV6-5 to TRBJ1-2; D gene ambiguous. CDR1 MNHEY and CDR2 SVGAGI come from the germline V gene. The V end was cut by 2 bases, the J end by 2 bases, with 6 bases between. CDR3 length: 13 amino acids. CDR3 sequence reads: CASSYGQNYGYTF. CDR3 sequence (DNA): TGTGCCAGCAGTTACGGGCAGAACTATGGCTACACCTTC.

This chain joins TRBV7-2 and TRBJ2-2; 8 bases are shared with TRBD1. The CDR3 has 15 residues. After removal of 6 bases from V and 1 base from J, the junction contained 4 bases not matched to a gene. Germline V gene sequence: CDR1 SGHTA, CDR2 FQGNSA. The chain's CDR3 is CASRSGTGNTGELFF. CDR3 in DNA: TGTGCCAGCAGGTCCGGGACAGGGAACACCGGGGAGCTGTTTTTT.

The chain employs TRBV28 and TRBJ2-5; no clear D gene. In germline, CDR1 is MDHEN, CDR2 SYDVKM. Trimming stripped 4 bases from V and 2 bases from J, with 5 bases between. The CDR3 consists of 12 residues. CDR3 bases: TGTGCCAGCAGTTCCTTTCAAGAGACCCAGTACTTC. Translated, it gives CASSSFQETQYF. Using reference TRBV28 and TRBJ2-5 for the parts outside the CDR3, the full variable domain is DVKVTQSSRYLVKRTGEKVFLECVQDMDHENMFWYRQDPGLGLRLIYFSYDVKMKEKGDIPEGYSVSREKKERFSLILESASTNQTSMYLCASSSFQETQYFGPGTRLLVL.

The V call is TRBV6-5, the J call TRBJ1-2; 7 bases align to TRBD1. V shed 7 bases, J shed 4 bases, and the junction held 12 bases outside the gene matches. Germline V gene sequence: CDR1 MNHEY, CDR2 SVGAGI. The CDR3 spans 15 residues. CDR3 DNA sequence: TGTGCCAGCACCAGGCCGGGACAGACTGTCTATGGCTACACCTTC. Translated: CASTRPGQTVYGYTF.

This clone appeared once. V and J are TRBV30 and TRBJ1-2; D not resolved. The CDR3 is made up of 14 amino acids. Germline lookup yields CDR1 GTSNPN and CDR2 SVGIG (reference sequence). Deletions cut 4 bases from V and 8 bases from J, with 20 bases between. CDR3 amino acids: CAWNSQVRRGGYTF. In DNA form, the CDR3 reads TGTGCCTGGAATAGTCAGGTTCGGCGTGGAGGCTACACCTTC.